The rows below give T cell receptor beta chains drawn from one sample of a study of cytomegalovirus exposure and HLA in healthy donors. The assay was immunoSEQ multiplex PCR, and TCRdb's table has in-frame clones only and misses some. In the table there are around 150,000 clones, 79% of which are singletons. Specimen: PBMCs. These receptors originate from a man in his forties in good health and CMV-seropositive. Each CDR3 is given with its conserved first and last residue. A D gene is named only where the DNA matches it firmly. Clone size is stated in some rows and not others, as once, few, many or a class when expanded.

TRBJ2-7,NA,NA,TRBV6-1,CASSEFYEQYF,TGTGCCAGCAGCGAGTTCTACGAGCAGTACTTC
TRBJ2-7,NA,NA,TRBV7-9,CASSLSGTTYEQYF,TGTGCCAGCAGCTTAAGTGGCACCACCTACGAGCAGTACTTC
TRBJ2-3,NA,NA,TRBV2,CASSELGTSSTDTQYF,TGTGCCAGCAGTGAATTGGGGACATCTAGCACAGATACGCAGTATTTT
TRBJ2-6,NA,TRBD1,TRBV19,CATGTGSSGANVLTF,TGTGCCACCGGGACAGGGAGCTCTGGGGCCAACGTCCTGACTTTC
TRBJ2-1,NA,TRBD2,TRBV7-9,CSSRLAGNEQFF,TGTTCCAGCAGGCTAGCGGGTAATGAGCAGTTCTTC
TRBJ1-2,once,NA,TRBV19,CASSLRSYGYTF,TGTGCCAGTAGTCTCCGGTCCTATGGCTACACCTTC
TRBJ2-1,NA,TRBD2,TRBV18,CASSPPGRGSSYNEQFF,TGTGCCAGCTCACCTCCTGGGCGGGGGAGCTCCTACAATGAGCAGTTCTTC
TRBJ2-7,NA,NA,TRBV6-5,CASTIGYEQYF,TGTGCCAGCACGATCGGGTACGAGCAGTACTTC
TRBJ2-5,few,TRBD2,TRBV28,CASSSLTSTSGRAIIYF,TGTGCCAGCAGTTCGCTAACCTCGACTAGCGGGAGGGCCATTATCTACTTC
TRBJ2-7,NA,NA,TRBV5-5,CASSFRRTAYEQYF,TGTGCCAGCAGCTTCCGTAGGACAGCCTACGAGCAGTACTTC
TRBJ1-2,NA,NA,TRBV28,CASSSIGRDHGYTF,TGTGCCAGCAGTTCTATAGGGAGGGATCATGGCTACACCTTC
TRBJ2-7,NA,TRBD1,TRBV25-1,CASSGETGKLSYEQYF,TGTGCCAGCAGTGGAGAGACAGGGAAACTCTCCTACGAGCAGTACTTC
TRBJ2-7,once,NA,TRBV11-2,CASSPGRPNSYEQYF,TGTGCCAGCAGCCCAGGGCGGCCGAACTCCTACGAGCAGTACTTC
TRBJ2-1,NA,TRBD1,TRBV7-3,CASSSTGVGGEQFF,TGTGCCAGCAGTTCGACAGGGGTGGGGGGTGAGCAGTTCTTC
TRBJ1-5,NA,TRBD1,TRBV29-1,CSATAGGDNQPQHF,TGCAGCGCCACCGCAGGGGGTGATAATCAGCCCCAGCATTTT
TRBJ2-7,NA,TRBD2,TRBV4-2,CASSQENGAGGSYEQYF,TGTGCCAGCAGCCAAGAGAATGGCGCGGGAGGGAGCTACGAGCAGTACTTC
TRBJ2-6,NA,NA,TRBV5-1,CASSLEQYLSGANVLTF,TGCGCCAGCAGCTTGGAACAATATCTCTCTGGGGCCAACGTCCTGACTTTC
TRBJ2-7,NA,NA,TRBV18,CASSPSGTYEQYF,TGTGCCAGCTCACCGAGCGGCACCTACGAGCAGTACTTC
TRBJ1-1,NA,NA,TRBV5-6,CASSFGSGTTEAFF,TGTGCCAGCAGCTTTGGCAGCGGGACCACTGAAGCTTTCTTT
TRBJ2-6,NA,TRBD1,TRBV11-2,CASSPGTGPSGANVLTF,TGTGCCAGCAGCCCGGGGACAGGTCCTTCTGGGGCCAACGTCCTGACTTTC
TRBJ2-1,NA,TRBD1,TRBV7-9,CASRQGEYNEQFF,TGTGCCAGCCGCCAGGGGGAGTACAATGAGCAGTTCTTC
TRBJ2-7,NA,TRBD1,TRBV7-2,CASNRGRFYEQYF,TGTGCCAGCAACAGGGGGCGCTTCTACGAGCAGTACTTC
TRBJ2-7,few,TRBD2,TRBV27,CASSHHSGGPYEQYF,TGTGCCAGCAGTCACCATAGCGGGGGACCCTACGAGCAGTACTTC
TRBJ2-2,once,NA,TRBV7-9,CASSLAEGGELFF,TGTGCCAGCAGCTTAGCCGAGGGCGGGGAGCTGTTTTTT
TRBJ2-1,NA,NA,TRBV11-2,CASSSRLDVGNEQFF,TGTGCCAGCAGCTCAAGACTAGATGTGGGGAATGAGCAGTTCTTC
TRBJ2-5,NA,NA,TRBV27,CASSLRSAQETQYF,TGTGCCAGCAGTTTGAGGAGCGCTCAAGAGACCCAGTACTTC
TRBJ2-1,NA,TRBD2,TRBV11-2,CASNNRLAGVNEQFF,TGTGCCAGCAACAACAGACTAGCGGGAGTCAATGAGCAGTTCTTC
TRBJ2-7,NA,NA,TRBV4-1,CASSLTPAYEQYF,TGCGCCAGCAGCCTAACACCAGCCTACGAGCAGTACTTC
TRBJ2-7,NA,NA,TRBV19,CASSIGTVPYEQYF,TGTGCCAGTAGTATAGGGACAGTCCCCTACGAGCAGTACTTC
TRBJ1-4,NA,NA,TRBV5-1,CASSPTAGAGEKLFF,TGCGCCAGCAGCCCAACCGCCGGCGCGGGAGAAAAACTGTTTTTT
TRBJ2-1,NA,NA,TRBV7-9,CASSFPTTNPENEQFF,TGTGCCAGCAGCTTCCCCACTACGAATCCTGAAAATGAGCAGTTCTTC
TRBJ2-3,NA,NA,TRBV10-3,CAISMDKSTDTQYF,TGTGCCATCAGTATGGACAAAAGCACAGATACGCAGTATTTT
TRBJ1-2,NA,TRBD1,TRBV2,CASSETGIYGYTF,TGTGCCAGCAGTGAGACAGGGATCTATGGCTACACCTTC
TRBJ2-1,NA,TRBD2,TRBV5-1,CASSYGTSGYNEQFF,TGCGCCAGCAGCTACGGGACTAGCGGGTACAATGAGCAGTTCTTC
TRBJ1-2,NA,NA,TRBV29-1,CSVGGQGEGGYTF,TGCAGCGTGGGGGGTCAAGGGGAGGGCGGCTACACCTTC
TRBJ2-3,NA,TRBD1,TRBV5-1,CASSRSGQGTDTQYF,TGCGCCAGCAGCCGGTCGGGACAGGGTACAGATACGCAGTATTTT
TRBJ2-5,NA,NA,TRBV30,CAWSQDQETQYF,TGTGCCTGGTCCCAGGACCAAGAGACCCAGTACTTC
TRBJ1-2,NA,TRBD1,TRBV18,CASSPKTGGQGYTF,TGTGCCAGCTCACCAAAGACAGGGGGGCAAGGCTACACCTTC
TRBJ1-4,few,TRBD1,TRBV6-4,CASSPRGRANEKLFF,TGTGCCAGCAGCCCGAGGGGGCGAGCTAATGAAAAACTGTTTTTT